This is a list of T cell receptor beta chains from one sample in a study of vaccination and CD4 T cells after COVID-19. These receptors lack a known antigen. TCRdb reprocessed the PCR reads via MiXCR and lists one record per CDR3 protein. The sample includes more than 10,000 distinct CDR3 sequences, around a third of them seen just once. The source was CD4+ T cells from blood, cultured in vitro, collected after SARS-CoV-2 vaccination. The origin of the receptors is a human donor who had recovered from COVID-19. Both conserved end residues are part of each CDR3. The D gene is left open where the match is weak. Not every row has a clone size; where given, it reads once, few, many or a size class.

len	v_gene	abundance	j_gene	d_gene	CDR3aa	CDR3nt
14	TRBV7-8	NA	TRBJ1-1	NA	CASSLAGVNTEAFF	TGTGCCAGCAGCCTAGCAGGGGTGAACACTGAAGCTTTCTTT
15	TRBV19	NA	TRBJ2-7	NA	CASSKGGTDPYEQYF	TGTGCCAGTAGTAAGGGGGGGACCGATCCCTACGAGCAGTACTTC
16	TRBV7-2	NA	TRBJ2-7	TRBD2	CASSLRAGGPAGEQYF	TGTGCCAGCAGCCTTCGAGCGGGAGGGCCGGCGGGAGAGCAGTACTTC
16	TRBV20-1	few	TRBJ2-3	TRBD2	CRPGTSGSTGTDTQYF	TGCCGTCCAGGGACTAGCGGGAGCACAGGCACAGATACGCAGTATTTT
14	TRBV20-1	NA	TRBJ2-7	NA	CSAMNFQGSYEQYF	TGCAGTGCTATGAATTTCCAGGGGTCCTACGAGCAGTACTTC
15	TRBV20-1	once	TRBJ2-5	TRBD2	CSAWTSGSSQKTQYF	TGCAGTGCCTGGACTAGCGGGAGTTCTCAGAAGACCCAGTACTTC
14	TRBV28	NA	TRBJ2-2	NA	CASSFSGHTGELFF	TGTGCCAGCAGTTTTAGCGGACACACCGGGGAGCTGTTTTTT
13	TRBV6-2/TRBV6-3	NA	TRBJ2-3	NA	CASTQDSTDTQYF	TGTGCCAGCACCCAGGACAGCACAGATACGCAGTATTTT
13	TRBV20-1	few	TRBJ1-2	NA	CSASSPGDYGYTF	TGCAGTGCTTCCAGCCCAGGGGACTATGGCTACACCTTC
16	TRBV4-3	NA	TRBJ2-1	TRBD2	CASSPHPGGGLNEQFF	TGCGCCAGCAGCCCTCATCCTGGGGGGGGTCTCAATGAGCAGTTCTTC
18	TRBV6-1	medium-sized	TRBJ2-6	NA	CASNDHPGTSSGANVLTF	TGTGCCAGCAATGACCACCCGGGGACCAGCTCTGGGGCCAACGTCCTGACTTTC
16	TRBV28	few	TRBJ1-5	NA	CASKPGGLGGNQPQHF	TGTGCCAGCAAACCTGGGGGTCTCGGGGGCAATCAGCCCCAGCATTTT
14	TRBV4-1	NA	TRBJ2-7	TRBD2	CASSQSGTSYEQYF	TGCGCCAGCAGCCAGAGCGGGACCTCCTACGAGCAGTACTTC
14	TRBV19	NA	TRBJ2-3	TRBD1	CASSNRGLVDTQYF	TGTGCCAGTAGTAACAGGGGTCTGGTAGATACGCAGTATTTT
12	TRBV6-1	large	TRBJ1-1	NA	CASSTMNTEAFF	TGTGCCAGCAGTACAATGAACACTGAAGCTTTCTTT
15	TRBV12-3/TRBV12-4	NA	TRBJ1-2	NA	CASSKDRVSNYGYTF	TGTGCCAGCAGTAAAGACAGAGTCTCTAACTATGGCTACACCTTC
12	TRBV28	NA	TRBJ2-7	NA	CAVFGETYEQYF	TGTGCCGTGTTTGGGGAGACCTACGAGCAGTACTTC
16	TRBV20-1	NA	TRBJ1-6	NA	CSAISSDGPGDSPLHF	TGCAGTGCGATTTCCTCGGACGGCCCCGGGGACTCACCCCTCCACTTT
12	TRBV6-1	few	TRBJ1-5	NA	CASSPYNQPQHF	TGTGCCAGCAGTCCCTACAATCAGCCCCAGCATTTT
15	TRBV20-1	NA	TRBJ1-2	TRBD1	CSARGYSGDRLGYTF	TGCAGTGCTAGAGGCTACAGCGGGGACAGGTTGGGCTACACCTTC
13	TRBV7-6	NA	TRBJ2-7	TRBD1	CASSLGQVGEQYF	TGTGCCAGCAGCCTTGGACAGGTAGGCGAGCAGTACTTC
12	TRBV6-1	few	TRBJ2-5	TRBD1	CASSGTGETQYF	TGTGCCAGCAGTGGGACAGGAGAGACCCAGTACTTC
15	TRBV5-1	NA	TRBJ2-1	NA	CASSLPRSSYNEQFF	TGCGCCAGCAGCTTGCCTCGCTCCTCCTACAATGAGCAGTTCTTC
15	TRBV7-2	few	TRBJ2-3	NA	CASSRIPGVTDTQYF	TGTGCCAGCAGCCGTATTCCGGGAGTTACAGATACGCAGTATTTT
13	TRBV20-1	few	TRBJ2-2	NA	CSALEDQTGELFF	TGCAGTGCTTTAGAGGACCAGACCGGGGAGCTGTTTTTT
15	TRBV7-2	NA	TRBJ2-7	TRBD2	CASSFKLAGVYEQYF	TGTGCCAGCAGCTTTAAACTAGCGGGAGTATACGAGCAGTACTTC